This T cell receptor (beta chain) was documented in a study of identical twins. In regard to this clonotype: Antigen specificity is unknown.

Study-wide results and caveats: Cord blood beta clonotypes present at high abundance carried fewer insertions; no such pattern appeared in memory repertoires. Shared out-of-frame alpha sequences (those common to twins) showed excess low generation probability.

Between the trimmed V and J ends, which lost 3 bases and 4 bases, there was a span of 13 bases. In germline, CDR1 is SGHRS, CDR2 YFSETQ. The CDR3 totals 14 residues. TCRdb redid the calling of the 5' RACE reads with MiXCR, one entry per CDR3 protein. The table includes roughly 350,000 distinct CDR3 sequences, 7% to 9.5% detected once. The V and J genes are TRBV5-1 and TRBJ2-5; the D gene is possibly TRBD2 (6 bases). This TCR derives from a woman in her forties or fifties in good health. Sample: naive T cells sorted from blood. The DNA of the CDR3 is TGCGCCAGCAGCTCCGGAGGGATAGTAGAGACCCAGTACTTC. It codes for CASSSGGIVETQYF.